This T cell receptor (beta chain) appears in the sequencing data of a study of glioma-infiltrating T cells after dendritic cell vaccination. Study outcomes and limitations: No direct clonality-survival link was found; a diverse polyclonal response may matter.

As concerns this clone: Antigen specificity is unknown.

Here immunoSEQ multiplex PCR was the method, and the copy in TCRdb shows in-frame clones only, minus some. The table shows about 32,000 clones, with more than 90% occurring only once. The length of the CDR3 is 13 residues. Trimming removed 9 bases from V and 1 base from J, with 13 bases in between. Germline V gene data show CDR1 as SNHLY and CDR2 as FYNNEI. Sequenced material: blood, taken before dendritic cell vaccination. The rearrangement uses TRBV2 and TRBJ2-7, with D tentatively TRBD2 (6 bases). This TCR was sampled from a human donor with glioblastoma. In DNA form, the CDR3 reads TGTGCCAGGGGGCAGGGAGGTTCCTACGAGCAGTACTTC. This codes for CARGQGGSYEQYF.